The 13 T cell receptor beta chains listed next were all sequenced from one sample in a study of T cell repertoires in cytomegalovirus infection (dated by TCRdb to about 2019). The sample's treatment or condition label, decoded: in vitro stimulation with specific CMV peptide epitopes to enrich CMV-specific T cells. Which antigens these TCRs recognize remains unknown. The sequencer was an Illumina HiSeq 1500. The public reads were run again by TCRdb, first through fastp at Q25 and then through MiXCR, and only productive beta chains were kept. A single entry per CDR3 protein holds the most common genes and DNA from its merged rows. Here the sample has about 700,000 distinct CDR3 sequences; roughly 30% occur a single time. The ten largest clonotypes hold over 15% of the sample. Sequences were derived from cultured PBMCs, sampled from culture after CMV antigen stimulation. These receptor sequences come from a human donor in good health (CMV status not recorded). Some clones in this sample may be carry-over from other donors' samples.

The gene calls are TRBV7-2 and TRBJ1-1, with a tentative D call TRBD1 (5 bases). Germline V CDR1 and CDR2: SGHTA, FQGNSA. The CDR3 runs 16 residues. The V and J ends lost 5 bases and 3 bases respectively, with 19 bases between them. For the CDR3, the DNA is TGTGCCAGCAGCCTAGAGGGGTACGGGATGGACACTGAAGCTTTCTTT. Amino acid sequence: CASSLEGYGMDTEAFF.

This clonotype was picked up many times. The chain uses TRBV12-3 or TRBV12-4 and TRBJ2-3; no clear D gene. CDR3 length equals 11 residues. The ends were cut back, 6 bases at V and 0 bases at J, with 1 base in the middle. The CDR3 DNA reads as TGTGCCAGCAGGAGCACAGATACGCAGTATTTT. Its translation is CASRSTDTQYF.

The chain employs TRBV10-3 and TRBJ2-3; possibly TRBD1 or TRBD2 for D (6 bases each). This CDR3 has 14 amino acids. Germline V CDR1 and CDR2: ENHRY, SYGVKD. Between the trimmed V and J ends, which lost 6 bases and 5 bases, there was a span of 15 bases. This CDR3 is CAISSHEGGDTQYF. In nucleotides, the CDR3 is TGTGCCATCAGCTCCCACGAGGGGGGAGATACGCAGTATTTT.

V and J are TRBV24-1 and TRBJ2-5; D gene ambiguous. Germline V CDR1 and CDR2: KGHDR, SFDVKD. The CDR3 consists of 13 residues. Deletions cut 4 bases from V and 2 bases from J, with 7 bases between. CDR3 bases: TGTGCCACCAGTGAAGGGCCGCAAGAGACCCAGTACTTC. Its translation is CATSEGPQETQYF.

This clonotype has just a few counts. The chain combines TRBV15 with TRBJ1-2; D is uncertain. V was shortened by 1 base and J by 0 bases, with 15 bases between the two germline ends. Germline assignment: CDR1 LNHNV and CDR2 YYDKDF (reference sequence). There are 17 residues in the CDR3. The CDR3 coding sequence is TGTGCCACCAGCAGAGCCCCCTCGCCCTATACTAACTATGGCTACACCTTC. Encoded protein: CATSRAPSPYTNYGYTF.

There are a few counts of this clonotype. The chain carries TRBV27 and TRBJ1-6; D is undetermined. Trimming took 3 bases from V and 7 from J, leaving 10 bases between them. The CDR3 sequence is 14 residues long. CDR1 is MNHEY and CDR2 is SMNVEV in the germline V gene (reference sequence). The CDR3 region is CASSFGQSNSPLHF. The CDR3 nucleotides read TGTGCCAGCAGTTTCGGCCAGTCCAATTCACCCCTCCACTTT.

The rearrangement joins TRBV10-3 to TRBJ1-1, with 7 nucleotides matching TRBD1. From germline, CDR1 is ENHRY and CDR2 SYGVKD. The length of the CDR3 is 13 residues. J gave up 5 bases and V 10 bases, and 10 bases lay outside the gene matches. CDR3 sequence reads: CASRQGWTTEAFF. DNA of the CDR3: TGTGCCAGCCGACAGGGTTGGACGACTGAAGCTTTCTTT.

V and J are TRBV11-2 and TRBJ1-4; no reliable D call. Germline V gene sequence: CDR1 SGHAT, CDR2 FQNNGV. This CDR3 has 15 residues. Trimming stripped 5 bases from V and 5 bases from J, with 15 bases between. In DNA, the CDR3 is TGTGCCAGCAGCCTCCAGGTTGGAAGGAATGAAAAACTGTTTTTT. It encodes CASSLQVGRNEKLFF.

This chain links TRBV27 with TRBJ1-6, with D possibly matching TRBD1 (5 bases). The CDR3 runs 13 residues. V lost 11 bases and J 7 bases, leaving 15 bases between the germline ends. CDR1 is MNHEY, CDR2 SMNVEV, per germline (reference sequence). In DNA, the CDR3 is TGTGCCGTCCGGGACGGAACGAATTCACCCCTCCACTTT. As protein: CAVRDGTNSPLHF.

The V and J genes are TRBV6-1 and TRBJ2-3, with 12 bases aligning to TRBD2. This CDR3 contains 16 residues. The ends lost 5 bases at V and 6 bases at J; junction bases unmatched: 9. Germline V CDR1 and CDR2: MNHNS, SASEGT. This chain's CDR3 is CASSQRTSGNRDTQYF. DNA for the CDR3: TGTGCCAGCAGTCAACGGACTAGCGGGAATCGGGATACGCAGTATTTT.

This clonotype was observed at least ten times. The rearrangement joins TRBV7-8 to TRBJ1-4; D perhaps matches TRBD1 (5 bases). In germline, CDR1 is SGHVS, CDR2 FQNEAQ. The CDR3 contains 14 residues. V lost 1 base and J lost 6, with 9 bases in between. The CDR3 is CASSLEQEDEKLFF. CDR3 nucleotides: TGTGCCAGCAGCTTAGAACAGGAGGATGAAAAACTGTTTTTT. Combining the CDR3 with reference TRBV7-8 and TRBJ1-4 gives the whole variable domain GAGVSQSPRYKVAKRGQDVALRCDPISGHVSLFWYQQALGQGPEFLTYFQNEAQLDKSGLPSDRFFAERPEGSVSTLKIQRTQQEDSAVYLCASSLEQEDEKLFFGSGTQLSVL.

V and J are TRBV28 and TRBJ2-7, with TRBD1 matching over 9 bases. V gave up 3 bases and J gave up 5 bases; unmatched junction bases: 11. Germline V CDR1 and CDR2: MDHEN, SYDVKM. The CDR3 is 16 residues long. The CDR3 nucleotides are TGTGCCAGCAGTTTGGGCCCGGGACAGGGTGGGCACGAGCAGTACTTC. Encoded protein: CASSLGPGQGGHEQYF.

The chain carries TRBV7-2 and TRBJ2-1; 10 bases are a match to TRBD2. The germline V gene has CDR1 SGHTA and CDR2 FQGNSA. The CDR3 has 15 amino acids. With 3 bases clipped from V and 9 bases from J, the junction kept 8 bases outside the gene matches. For the CDR3, the DNA is TGTGCCAGCAGCTTCAGCGGGGGGGCATTGGTTGAGCAGTTCTTC. Protein product: CASSFSGGALVEQFF.